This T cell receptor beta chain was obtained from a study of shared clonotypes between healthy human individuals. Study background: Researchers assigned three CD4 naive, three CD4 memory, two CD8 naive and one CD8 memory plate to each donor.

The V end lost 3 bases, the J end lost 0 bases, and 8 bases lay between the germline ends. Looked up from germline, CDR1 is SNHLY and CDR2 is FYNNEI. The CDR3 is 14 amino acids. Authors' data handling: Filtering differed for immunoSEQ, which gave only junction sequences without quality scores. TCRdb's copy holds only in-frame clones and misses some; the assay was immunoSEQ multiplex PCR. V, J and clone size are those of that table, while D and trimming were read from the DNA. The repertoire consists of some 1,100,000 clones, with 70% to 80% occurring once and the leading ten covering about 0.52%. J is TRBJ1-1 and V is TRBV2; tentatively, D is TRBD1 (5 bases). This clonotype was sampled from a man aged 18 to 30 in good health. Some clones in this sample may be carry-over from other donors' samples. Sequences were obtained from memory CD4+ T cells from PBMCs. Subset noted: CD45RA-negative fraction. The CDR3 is CASSDGRVNTEAFF. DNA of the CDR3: TGTGCCAGCAGTGATGGCAGGGTGAACACTGAAGCTTTCTTT.